Each of the 5 T cell receptor beta chains below was sequenced from the same sample in a study of technical replicates of blood from a handful of donors. The data were produced by immunoSEQ multiplex PCR, yet TCRdb's version contains in-frame clones alone and is incomplete. The sample consists of tens of thousands of clones, 80% to 95% of them appearing once. The sequenced sample was PBMCs. The receptor set was obtained from a human donor in good health. Some clones in this sample may be carry-over from other donors' samples.

The V call is TRBV7-9, the J call TRBJ1-4, with a possible D match to TRBD1 (6 bases). The germline gives CDR1 SEHNR, CDR2 FQNEAQ (reference sequence). The CDR3 is 19 amino acids. The V end was cut by 3 bases, the J end by 3 bases, with 23 bases between. The CDR3 here is CASSFLPVGRGRSNEKLFF. The DNA for the CDR3 is TGTGCCAGCAGCTTCCTCCCTGTGGGGCGGGGGCGGTCTAATGAAAAACTGTTTTTT.

This chain uses TRBV7-9 with TRBJ2-5; unclear D gene. Trimming removed 3 bases from V and 8 bases from J, with 10 bases in between. Germline loops: CDR1 SEHNR, CDR2 FQNEAQ (reference sequence). The CDR3 has 12 residues. Written as DNA, the CDR3 is TGTGCCAGCAGCTTTGAGGATCGTACCCAGTACTTC. Translation: CASSFEDRTQYF.

The chain recombines TRBV19 with TRBJ1-4; 7 bases align to TRBD1. The CDR3 length is 12 residues. The V segment lost 6 bases and the J segment 6 bases; nucleotides outside the gene matches: 1. Germline values: CDR1 LNHDA, CDR2 SQIVND (reference sequence). CDR3 coding DNA: TGTGCCAGTAGCGACAGGGATGAAAAACTGTTTTTT. Its protein product is CASSDRDEKLFF.

The chain joins TRBV6-6 to TRBJ1-1; no definite D call. Looked up from germline, CDR1 is MNHNY and CDR2 is SVGAGI (reference sequence). Trimming pared 7 bases from V and 6 bases from J, leaving 15 bases between. The CDR3 consists of 13 residues. CDR3 DNA sequence: TGTGCCAGCACCAGCGCGGCGTTTGCTGAAGCTTTCTTT. It codes for CASTSAAFAEAFF.

V usage is TRBV29-1 and J usage is TRBJ2-7; perhaps TRBD2 as D (5 bases). This CDR3 has 12 residues. Trimming took off 4 bases at V and 6 bases at J, with 13 bases between the two ends. Germline values: CDR1 SQVTM, CDR2 ANQGSEA. The CDR3 region has the DNA TGCAGCGTTGGGAGGTTTTGGGGCGAGCAGTACTTC. Its protein is CSVGRFWGEQYF.